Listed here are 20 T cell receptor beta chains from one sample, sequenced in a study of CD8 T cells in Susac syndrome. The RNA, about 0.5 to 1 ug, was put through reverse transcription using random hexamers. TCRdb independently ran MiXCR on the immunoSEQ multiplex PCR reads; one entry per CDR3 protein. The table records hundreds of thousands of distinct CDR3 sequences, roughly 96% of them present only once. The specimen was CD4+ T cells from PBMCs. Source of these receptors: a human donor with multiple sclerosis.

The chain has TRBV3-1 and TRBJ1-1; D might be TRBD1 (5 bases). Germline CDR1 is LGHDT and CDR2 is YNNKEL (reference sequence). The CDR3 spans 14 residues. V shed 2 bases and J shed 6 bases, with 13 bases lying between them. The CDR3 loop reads CASSQLGELSEAFF. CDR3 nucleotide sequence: TGTGCCAGCAGCCAATTGGGGGAATTGTCTGAAGCTTTCTTT.

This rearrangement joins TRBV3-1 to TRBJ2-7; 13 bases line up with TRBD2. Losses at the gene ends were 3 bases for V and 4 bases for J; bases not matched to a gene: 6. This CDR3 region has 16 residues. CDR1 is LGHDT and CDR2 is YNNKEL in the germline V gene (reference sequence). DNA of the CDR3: TGTGCCAGCAGCCATAAAGGACTAGCGGGAGTTTACGAGCAGTACTTC. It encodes CASSHKGLAGVYEQYF.

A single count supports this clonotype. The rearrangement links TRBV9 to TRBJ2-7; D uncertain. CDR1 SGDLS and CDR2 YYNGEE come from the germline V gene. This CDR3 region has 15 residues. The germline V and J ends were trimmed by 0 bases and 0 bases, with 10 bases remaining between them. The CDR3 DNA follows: TGTGCCAGCAGCGTAGATGGCAGAAGCTCCTACGAGCAGTACTTC. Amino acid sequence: CASSVDGRSSYEQYF.

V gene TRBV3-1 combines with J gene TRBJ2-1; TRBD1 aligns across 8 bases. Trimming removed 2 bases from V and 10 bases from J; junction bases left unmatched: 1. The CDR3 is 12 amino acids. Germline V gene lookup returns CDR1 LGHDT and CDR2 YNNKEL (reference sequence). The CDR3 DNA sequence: TGTGCCAGCAGCCAAAGACAGGGGGAGCAGTTCTTC. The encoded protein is CASSQRQGEQFF.

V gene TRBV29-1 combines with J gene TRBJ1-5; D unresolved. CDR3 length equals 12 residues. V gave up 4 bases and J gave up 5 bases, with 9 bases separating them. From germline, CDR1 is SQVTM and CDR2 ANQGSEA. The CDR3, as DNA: TGCAGCGTTGTAGATAGAGATCAGCCCCAGCATTTT. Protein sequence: CSVVDRDQPQHF.

The CDR3 reads CSVVQQGRSGYTF. The CDR3 DNA sequence: TGCAGCGTCGTTCAACAGGGGAGGAGCGGCTACACCTTC. This sequence joins TRBV29-1 and TRBJ1-2, with 7 bases fitting TRBD1. CDR3 size: 13 residues. Germline CDR1 SQVTM, CDR2 ANQGSEA. V was clipped by 6 bases and J by 8 bases; unmatched bases: 12.

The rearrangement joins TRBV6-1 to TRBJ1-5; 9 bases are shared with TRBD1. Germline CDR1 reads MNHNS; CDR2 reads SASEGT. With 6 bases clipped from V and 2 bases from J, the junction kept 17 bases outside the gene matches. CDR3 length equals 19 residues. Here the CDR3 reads CASSRLPPGQGRGNQPQHF. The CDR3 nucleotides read TGTGCCAGCAGCCGATTACCCCCGGGACAGGGTAGGGGCAATCAGCCCCAGCATTTT.

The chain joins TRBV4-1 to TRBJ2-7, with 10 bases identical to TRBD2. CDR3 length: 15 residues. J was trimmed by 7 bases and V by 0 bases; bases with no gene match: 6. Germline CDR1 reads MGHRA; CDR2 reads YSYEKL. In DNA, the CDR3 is TGCGCCAGCAGCCAAGAAGCTAGCGGGAGTGGTGAGCAGTACTTC. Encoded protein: CASSQEASGSGEQYF.

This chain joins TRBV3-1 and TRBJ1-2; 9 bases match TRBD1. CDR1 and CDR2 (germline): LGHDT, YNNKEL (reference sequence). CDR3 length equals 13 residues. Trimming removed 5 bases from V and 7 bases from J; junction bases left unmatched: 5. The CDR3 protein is CASSLTGGIGYTF. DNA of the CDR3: TGTGCCAGCAGCTTGACAGGGGGGATTGGCTACACCTTC. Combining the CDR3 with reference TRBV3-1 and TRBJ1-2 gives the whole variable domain DTAVSQTPKYLVTQMGNDKSIKCEQNLGHDTMYWYKQDSKKFLKIMFSYNNKELIINETVPNRFSPKSPDKAHLNLHINSLELGDSAVYFCASSLTGGIGYTFGSGTRLTVV.

The CDR3 nucleotides are TGTGCCAGTAGTATCGGGACTAGCAAACAAGAGACCCAGTACTTC. The encoded protein is CASSIGTSKQETQYF. The chain has TRBV19 and TRBJ2-5; TRBD2 matches at 9 bases. Germline V gene lookup returns CDR1 LNHDA and CDR2 SQIVND (reference sequence). CDR3 length: 15 residues. The ends lost 3 bases at V and 2 bases at J; junction bases unmatched: 4. Using reference TRBV19 and TRBJ2-5 for the parts outside the CDR3, the full variable domain is DGGITQSPKYLFRKEGQNVTLSCEQNLNHDAMYWYRQDPGQGLRLIYYSQIVNDFQKGDIAEGYSVSREKKESFPLTVTSAQKNPTAFYLCASSIGTSKQETQYFGPGTRLLVL.

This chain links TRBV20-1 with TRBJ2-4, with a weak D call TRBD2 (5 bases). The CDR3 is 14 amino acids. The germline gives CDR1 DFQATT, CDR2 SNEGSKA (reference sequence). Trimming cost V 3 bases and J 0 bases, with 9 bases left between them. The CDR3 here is CSASLGKAKNIQYF. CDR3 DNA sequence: TGCAGTGCTAGTCTCGGGAAAGCCAAAAACATTCAGTACTTC.

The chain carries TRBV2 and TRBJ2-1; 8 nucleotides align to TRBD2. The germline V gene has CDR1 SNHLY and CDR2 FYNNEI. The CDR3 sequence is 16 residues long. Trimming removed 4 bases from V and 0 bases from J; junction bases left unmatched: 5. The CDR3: CASSGGSGSSYNEQFF. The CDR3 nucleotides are TGTGCCAGCAGTGGGGGAAGCGGGAGCTCCTACAATGAGCAGTTCTTC.

The CDR3 DNA follows: TGTGCCAGCAGCCAACAAATCTCCTACGAGCAGTACTTC. This encodes CASSQQISYEQYF. The chain uses TRBV7-2 and TRBJ2-7; no clear D gene. V lost 5 bases to trimming and J lost 0 bases, with 8 bases between them. CDR1 SGHTA and CDR2 FQGNSA come from the germline V gene. CDR3 length: 13 amino acids.

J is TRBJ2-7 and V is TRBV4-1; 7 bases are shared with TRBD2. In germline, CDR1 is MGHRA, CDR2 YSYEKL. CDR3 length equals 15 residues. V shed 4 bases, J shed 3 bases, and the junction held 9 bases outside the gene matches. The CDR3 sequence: CASSRLGGSFYEQYF. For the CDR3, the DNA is TGCGCCAGCAGCCGCCTGGGCGGGAGCTTCTACGAGCAGTACTTC.

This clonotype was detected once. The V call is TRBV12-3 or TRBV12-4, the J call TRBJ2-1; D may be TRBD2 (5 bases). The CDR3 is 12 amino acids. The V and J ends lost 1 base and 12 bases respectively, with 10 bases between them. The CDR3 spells CASSLDSRGQFF. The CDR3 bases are TGTGCCAGCAGTTTAGATTCCCGGGGGCAGTTCTTC.

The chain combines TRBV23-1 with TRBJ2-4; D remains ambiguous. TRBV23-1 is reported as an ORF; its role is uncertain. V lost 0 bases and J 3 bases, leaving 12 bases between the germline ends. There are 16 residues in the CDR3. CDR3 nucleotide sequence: TGCGCCAGCAGTCAATCGACGGCCTCAGGCAAAAACATTCAGTACTTC. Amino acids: CASSQSTASGKNIQYF.

The CDR3 protein is CSHESRGPYNEQFF. For the CDR3, the DNA is TGCAGCCACGAGTCCAGGGGACCCTACAATGAGCAGTTCTTC. The chain carries TRBV20-1 and TRBJ2-1; D possibly corresponds to TRBD1 (6 bases). The CDR3 totals 14 residues. The germline V gene encodes CDR1 DFQATT and CDR2 SNEGSKA (reference sequence).

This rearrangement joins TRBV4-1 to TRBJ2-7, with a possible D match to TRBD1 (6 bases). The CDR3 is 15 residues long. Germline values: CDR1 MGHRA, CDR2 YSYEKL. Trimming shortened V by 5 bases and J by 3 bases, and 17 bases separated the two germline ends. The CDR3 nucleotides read TGCGCCAGCAGCTCGGTCGGCAGGGGAAACTACGAGCAGTACTTC. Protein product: CASSSVGRGNYEQYF.

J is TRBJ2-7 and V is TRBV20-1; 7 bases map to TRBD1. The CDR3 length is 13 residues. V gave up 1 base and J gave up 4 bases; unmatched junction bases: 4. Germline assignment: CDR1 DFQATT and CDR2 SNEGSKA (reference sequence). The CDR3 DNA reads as TGCAGTGCTAGAGGTCCGACAGGGTACGAGCAGTACTTC. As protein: CSARGPTGYEQYF.

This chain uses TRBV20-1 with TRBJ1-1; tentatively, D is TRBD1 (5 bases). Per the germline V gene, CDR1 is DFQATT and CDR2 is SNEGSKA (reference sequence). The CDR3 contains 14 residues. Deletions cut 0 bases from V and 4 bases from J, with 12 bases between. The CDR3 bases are TGCAGTGCTAGAGATGAGCGGGGGATCACTGAAGCTTTCTTT. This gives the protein CSARDERGITEAFF.